These 20 T cell receptor beta chains share one sample of origin, sequenced in a study of T cells in Graves' hyperthyroidism and ophthalmopathy. RNA transcripts gave rise to amplified TCR beta CDR3 regions. Researchers ran a first-round RT-PCR on the TCR CDR3 using the HTBI primer set. TCRdb itself ran the multiplex PCR reads through MiXCR, one entry per CDR3 protein. The sample has 340,000 or so distinct CDR3 sequences; roughly 18% are singletons. The sequencing input was blood. The origin of the receptors is a woman in her forties or fifties with Graves' hyperthyroidism.

This clonotype has only a few counts. The chain employs TRBV30 and TRBJ2-2; TRBD1 agrees at 7 bases. CDR3 length: 14 residues. Looked up from germline, CDR1 is GTSNPN and CDR2 is SVGIG (reference sequence). V gave up 4 bases and J gave up 0 bases; unmatched junction bases: 2. Here the CDR3 DNA reads TGTGCCTGGATGAGGGGGCCGAACACCGGGGAGCTGTTTTTT. Translated, it gives CAWMRGPNTGELFF.

This chain connects TRBV6-1 to TRBJ1-1; D not certain. The CDR3 consists of 15 residues. Trimming stripped 9 bases from V and 2 bases from J, with 19 bases between. CDR1 is MNHNS and CDR2 is SASEGT in the germline V gene. The CDR3 loop reads CASRSSAGLNTEAFF. The DNA of the CDR3 is TGTGCCAGTCGCTCGTCAGCGGGATTAAACACTGAAGCTTTCTTT.

This clonotype was detected many times. The genes are TRBV30 and TRBJ2-7; tentatively, D is TRBD1 (5 bases). CDR1 GTSNPN and CDR2 SVGIG come from the germline V gene (reference sequence). The length of the CDR3 is 13 residues. DNA for the CDR3: TGTGCTGGGGCAGACACGGACTCCTACGAGCAGTACTTC. Encoded protein: CAGADTDSYEQYF.

The chain combines TRBV2 with TRBJ2-7; D is uncertain. This CDR3 comprises 13 residues. Germline-derived CDR1 and CDR2 are SNHLY and FYNNEI. Trimming removed 1 base from V and 2 bases from J, with 6 bases in between. The DNA of the CDR3 is TGTGCCAGCAGTGAAGGGGTTACCTACGAGCAGTACGTC. This gives the protein CASSEGVTYEQYV.

This clonotype appeared a few times. The gene calls are TRBV7-9 and TRBJ2-7, with TRBD1 as a possible D gene (6 bases). V was clipped by 5 bases and J by 3 bases, with 14 bases between them. This CDR3 is 14 amino acids long. Germline V gene lookup returns CDR1 SEHNR and CDR2 FQNEAQ (reference sequence). In nucleotides, the CDR3 is TGTGCCAGCAGCAAACAGGGATCGAACTACGAGCAGTACGTC. Translation gives CASSKQGSNYEQYV.

This clonotype was counted ten times or more. The rearrangement links TRBV20-1 to TRBJ1-1; weak D call: TRBD1 (5 bases). CDR1 is DFQATT and CDR2 is SNEGSKA in the germline V gene (reference sequence). This CDR3 is built from 12 residues. The germline V and J ends were trimmed by 7 bases and 3 bases, with 12 bases remaining between them. CDR3 in DNA: TGCAGTGTACGGGGCCAGGACACTGAAGCTTTCTTT. Its protein product is CSVRGQDTEAFF.

This chain joins TRBV29-1 and TRBJ2-7; 14 bases match TRBD2. The germline V gene encodes CDR1 SQVTM and CDR2 ANQGSEA. Trimming took 7 bases from V and 3 from J; bases not matched to a gene: 8. The CDR3 sequence is 15 residues long. This chain's CDR3 is CSAFGLAGGNYEQYF. For the CDR3, the DNA is TGCAGCGCTTTTGGACTAGCGGGAGGAAACTACGAGCAGTACTTC.

A word on this clonotype: At one of its ends the junction is not consistent with the germline gene, which may arise from a read error. The chain uses TRBV12-3 or TRBV12-4 and TRBJ2-7; the D gene is possibly TRBD1 (6 bases). There are 15 residues in the CDR3. This CDR3 is CAGSPRTESSYEQYF. The CDR3 DNA reads TGTGCCGGCAGTCCCCGGACAGAGAGCTCCTACGAGCAGTACTTC.

The chain is built from TRBV20-1 and TRBJ2-7; TRBD1 aligns across 7 bases. Germline loops: CDR1 DFQATT, CDR2 SNEGSKA (reference sequence). CDR3 length: 12 residues. This CDR3 is CSRGKNSYEQYF. The DNA of the CDR3 is TGCAGCAGGGGGAAAAACTCCTACGAGCAGTACTTC.

This clonotype was detected many times. The chain is built from TRBV18 and TRBJ2-7; D possibly corresponds to TRBD1 (6 bases). Germline V gives CDR1 KGHSH, CDR2 LQKENI. V lost 0 bases to trimming and J lost 5 bases, with 11 bases between them. The CDR3 has 14 residues. CDR3: CASSPPQGNNEQYF. As DNA, the CDR3 is TGTGCCAGCTCACCACCGCAGGGGAACAACGAGCAGTACTTC.

In its sample, this clonotype was seen many times. The CDR3 sequence is CASSSPGETQYF. In nucleotides, the CDR3 is TGTGCCAGCAGCTCCCCGGGAGAGACCCAGTACTTC. The chain has TRBV28 and TRBJ2-5; no reliable D call. V dropped 6 bases and J dropped 4 bases, with 9 bases sitting between them. Germline assignment: CDR1 MDHEN and CDR2 SYDVKM. The CDR3 has 12 residues.

The rearrangement uses TRBV20-1 and TRBJ2-3; TRBD2 aligns across 9 bases. The CDR3 runs to 15 residues. The ends lost 4 bases at V and 2 bases at J; junction bases unmatched: 7. CDR1 is DFQATT and CDR2 is SNEGSKA in the germline V gene (reference sequence). Written as DNA, the CDR3 is TGCAGTGCTAAGGTTGTAGCGGGGGACACAGATACGCAGTATTTT. This sequence encodes CSAKVVAGDTDTQYF.

This clonotype was recorded many times. V and J are TRBV7-8 and TRBJ1-2; 9 bases match TRBD1. CDR1 and CDR2 from the germline V gene are SGHVS and FQNEAQ. The V segment lost 7 bases and the J segment 3 bases; nucleotides outside the gene matches: 12. The CDR3 contains 16 residues. The CDR3 here is CASTTNPGQGYYGYTF. The CDR3 DNA sequence: TGTGCCAGCACCACAAATCCGGGACAGGGATACTATGGCTACACCTTC.

This rearrangement joins TRBV6-5 to TRBJ1-6; tentatively, D is TRBD1 (5 bases). The V end lost 0 bases, the J end lost 5 bases, and 8 bases lay between the germline ends. The CDR3 covers 15 residues. CDR1 and CDR2 from the germline V gene are MNHEY and SVGAGI. For the CDR3, the DNA is TGTGCCAGCAGTTACTCGGGGGGTAATAATTCACCCCTCCACTTT. Protein: CASSYSGGNNSPLHF.

This clonotype has a handful of counts. The chain has TRBV6-1 and TRBJ2-1; TRBD2 agrees at 8 bases. CDR1 and CDR2 (germline): MNHNS, SASEGT. V lost 5 bases to trimming and J lost 8 bases; unmatched junction nucleotides: 14. The CDR3 is 16 residues long. CDR3 in DNA: TGTGCCAGCAGTCCCCAACCAGCGGGACTAGGAGATGAGCAGTTCTTC. Translated: CASSPQPAGLGDEQFF.

The chain joins TRBV10-3 to TRBJ1-3; TRBD1 agrees at 9 bases. The CDR3 totals 15 residues. V lost 7 bases and J lost 4; bases outside the gene matches: 8. Germline V gene sequence: CDR1 ENHRY, CDR2 SYGVKD. The CDR3 here is CAITQDRGGGNTIYF. The DNA for the CDR3 is TGTGCCATCACCCAGGACAGGGGAGGAGGAAACACCATATATTTT.

A few counts support this clonotype. This rearrangement joins TRBV24-1 to TRBJ2-2, with no clear D. The CDR3 totals 13 residues. V lost 4 bases and J 5 bases, leaving 7 bases between the germline ends. Germline V gene sequence: CDR1 KGHDR, CDR2 SFDVKD. CDR3 DNA sequence: TGTGCCACCAGTGACCCCAGGACCGGGGAGCTGTTTTTT. Protein product: CATSDPRTGELFF.

This clonotype was counted between two and nine times. V is TRBV14 and J is TRBJ1-1; 10 bases fit TRBD1. Germline V lookup: CDR1 SGHDN, CDR2 FVKESK. V was pared by 3 bases and J by 4 bases, with 5 bases of the junction left unmatched. This CDR3 comprises 15 residues. In DNA form, the CDR3 reads TGTGCCAGCAGCCAGGGACAGGGGATCGGCACTGAAGCTTTCTTT. Amino acids: CASSQGQGIGTEAFF.

A word on this clonotype: As the CDR3 is not closed by the conserved phenylalanine or tryptophan, this likely results from a read error. The gene calls are TRBV30 and TRBJ1-1, with 7 positions matching TRBD1. Trimming removed 8 bases from V and 8 bases from J; junction bases left unmatched: 17. CDR1 and CDR2 (germline): GTSNPN, SVGIG (reference sequence). The CDR3 length is 14 residues. This CDR3 reads CASSTQTGTSEAFL. Written as DNA, the CDR3 is TGTGCCAGTAGTACCCAGACAGGGACCTCAGAAGCTTTCCTT.

This clonotype appeared a single time. The chain couples TRBV7-3 to TRBJ2-6; unclear D gene. Germline lookup yields CDR1 SGHTA and CDR2 FQGTGA. CDR3 length equals 17 residues. Trimming left V 5 bases short and J 2 bases short, with 16 bases between. CDR3 nucleotides: TGTGCCAGCAGCCGCAAGCCGGAGCAGACTGGGGCCAACGTCCTGACTTTC. Its translation: CASSRKPEQTGANVLTF.